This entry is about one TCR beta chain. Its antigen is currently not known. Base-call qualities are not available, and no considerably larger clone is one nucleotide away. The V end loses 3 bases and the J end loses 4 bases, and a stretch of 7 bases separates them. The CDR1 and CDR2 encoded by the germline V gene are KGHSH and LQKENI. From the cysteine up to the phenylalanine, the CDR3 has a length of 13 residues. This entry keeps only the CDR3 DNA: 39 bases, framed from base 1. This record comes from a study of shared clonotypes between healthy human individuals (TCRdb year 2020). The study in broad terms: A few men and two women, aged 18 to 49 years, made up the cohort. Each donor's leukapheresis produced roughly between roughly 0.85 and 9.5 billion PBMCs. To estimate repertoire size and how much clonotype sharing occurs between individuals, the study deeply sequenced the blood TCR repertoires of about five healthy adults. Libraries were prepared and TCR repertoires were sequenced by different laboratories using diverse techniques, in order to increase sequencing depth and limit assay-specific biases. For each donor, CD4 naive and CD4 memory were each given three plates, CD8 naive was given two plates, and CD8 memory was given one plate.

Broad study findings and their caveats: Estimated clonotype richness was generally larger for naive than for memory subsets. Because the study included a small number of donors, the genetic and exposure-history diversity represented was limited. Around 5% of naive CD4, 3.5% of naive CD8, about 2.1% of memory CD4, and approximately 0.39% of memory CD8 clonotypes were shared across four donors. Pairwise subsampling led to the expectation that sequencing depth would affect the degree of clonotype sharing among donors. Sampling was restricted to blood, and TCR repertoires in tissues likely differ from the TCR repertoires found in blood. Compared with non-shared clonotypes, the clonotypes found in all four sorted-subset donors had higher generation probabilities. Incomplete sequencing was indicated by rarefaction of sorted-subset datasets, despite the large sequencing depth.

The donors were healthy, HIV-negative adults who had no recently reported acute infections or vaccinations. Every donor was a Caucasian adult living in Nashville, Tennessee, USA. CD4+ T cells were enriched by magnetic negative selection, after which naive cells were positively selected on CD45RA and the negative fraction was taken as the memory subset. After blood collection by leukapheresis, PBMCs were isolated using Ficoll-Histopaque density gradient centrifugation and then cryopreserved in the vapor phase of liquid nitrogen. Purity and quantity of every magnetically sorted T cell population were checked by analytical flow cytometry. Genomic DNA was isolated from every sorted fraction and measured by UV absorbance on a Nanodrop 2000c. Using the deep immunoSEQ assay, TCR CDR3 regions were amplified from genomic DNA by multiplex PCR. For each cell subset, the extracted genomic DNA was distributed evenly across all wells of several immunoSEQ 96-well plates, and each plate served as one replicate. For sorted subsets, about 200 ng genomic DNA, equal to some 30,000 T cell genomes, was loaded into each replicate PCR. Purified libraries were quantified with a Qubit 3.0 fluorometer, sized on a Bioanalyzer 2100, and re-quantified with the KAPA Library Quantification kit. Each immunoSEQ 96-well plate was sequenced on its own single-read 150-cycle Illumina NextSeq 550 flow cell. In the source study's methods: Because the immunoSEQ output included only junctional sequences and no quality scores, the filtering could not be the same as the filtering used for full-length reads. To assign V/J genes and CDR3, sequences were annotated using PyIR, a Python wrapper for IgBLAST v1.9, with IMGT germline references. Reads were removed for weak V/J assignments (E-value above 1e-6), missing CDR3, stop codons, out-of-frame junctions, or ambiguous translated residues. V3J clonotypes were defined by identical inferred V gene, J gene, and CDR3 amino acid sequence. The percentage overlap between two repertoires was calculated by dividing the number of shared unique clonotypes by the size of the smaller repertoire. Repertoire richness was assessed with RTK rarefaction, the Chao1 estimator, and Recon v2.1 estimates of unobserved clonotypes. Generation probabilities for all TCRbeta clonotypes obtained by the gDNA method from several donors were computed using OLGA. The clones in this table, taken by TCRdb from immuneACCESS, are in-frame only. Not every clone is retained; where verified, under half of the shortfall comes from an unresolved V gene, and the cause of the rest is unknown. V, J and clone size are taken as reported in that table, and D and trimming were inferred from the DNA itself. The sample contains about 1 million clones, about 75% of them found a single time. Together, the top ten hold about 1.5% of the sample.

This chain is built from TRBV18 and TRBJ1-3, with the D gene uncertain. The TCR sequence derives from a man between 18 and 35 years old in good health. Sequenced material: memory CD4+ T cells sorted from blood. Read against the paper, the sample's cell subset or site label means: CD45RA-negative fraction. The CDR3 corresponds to CASSPYKGNTIYF. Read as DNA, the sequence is TGTGCCAGCTCACCGTACAAGGGAAACACCATATATTTT.